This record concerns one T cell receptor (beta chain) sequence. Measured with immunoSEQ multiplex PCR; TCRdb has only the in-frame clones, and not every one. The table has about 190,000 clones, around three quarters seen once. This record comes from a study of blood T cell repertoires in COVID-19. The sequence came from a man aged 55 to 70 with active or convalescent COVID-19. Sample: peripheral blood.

The CDR3 reads CSVGTVDTQYF. Written as DNA, the CDR3 is TGCAGCGTGGGGACAGTTGATACGCAGTATTTT. The rearrangement uses TRBV29-1 and TRBJ2-3; 7 bases fit TRBD1. The length of the CDR3 is 11 residues. Trimming at V came to 6 bases and at J to 6 bases, leaving 3 bases not matched to a gene. CDR1 and CDR2 from the germline V gene are SQVTM and ANQGSEA.